This T cell receptor beta chain was identified during a study of cytomegalovirus exposure and HLA in healthy donors. Researchers ran the PCR with 60 Vbeta and 13 Jbeta primers. Only in-frame clones appear in the TCRdb table, and some are missing; sequencing was by immunoSEQ multiplex PCR. This table has 90,000 to 150,000 clones, roughly three fifths appearing once. Findings of the study overall: HLA restriction was apparent for most CMV-associated TCR beta chains in a later analysis. More clonal expansion characterized HLA-associated TCR beta chains than equally common others in a later analysis. When analyzed later, a missense DCLRE1C variant was found to be linked to TCR beta V- and J-gene trimming.

This CDR3 comprises 16 residues. V gave up 5 bases and J gave up 4 bases; unmatched junction bases: 6. Germline loops: CDR1 MDHEN, CDR2 SYDVKM. This clone was counted a single time. What it binds is not known. The sequenced material came from PBMCs. This clonotype was obtained from a man aged 40-55 years in good health and CMV-seropositive. J is TRBJ2-7 and V is TRBV28; 15 nucleotides agree with TRBD2. In nucleotides, the CDR3 is TGTGCCAGCAGTCCAAGGACTAGCGGGAGGGAATACGAGCAGTACTTC. This codes for CASSPRTSGREYEQYF. The full variable domain, completed using reference TRBV28 and TRBJ2-7, is DVKVTQSSRYLVKRTGEKVFLECVQDMDHENMFWYRQDPGLGLRLIYFSYDVKMKEKGDIPEGYSVSREKKERFSLILESASTNQTSMYLCASSPRTSGREYEQYFGPGTRLTVT.